The present T cell receptor beta chain was sequenced within a study of radiotherapy plus CTLA-4 blockade in lung cancer. Study-wide findings and caveats: After treatment with radiotherapy plus ipilimumab, TCR clones that came from the tumor expanded in blood.

Looked up from germline, CDR1 is SEHNR and CDR2 is FQNEAQ (reference sequence). J was trimmed by 5 bases and V by 5 bases; bases with no gene match: 1. The CDR3 length is 15 residues. Comment on this clone: Antigen unknown.

Clones were read by immunoSEQ multiplex PCR, and TCRdb kept only the in-frame ones, dropping some. The repertoire has 100,000 or so clones, around 84% of them found once; the top ten carry around 25%. The sequence came from a human donor with non-small cell lung cancer that progressed on radiotherapy plus ipilimumab. Sequenced material: peripheral blood, taken from a patient treated with radiotherapy plus ipilimumab. This rearrangement joins TRBV7-9 to TRBJ2-2, with 14 nucleotides matching TRBD2. The CDR3 DNA is TGTGCCAGCAGCGGGACTAGCGGGAGTACCGGGGAGCTGTTTTTT. This codes for CASSGTSGSTGELFF.